This T cell receptor (beta chain) derives from a study of blood T cell repertoires in COVID-19 (TCRdb year 2020). Notes on the research overall: Samples covering the acute and convalescent phases of COVID-19 were provided by collaborators in the United States, Italy and Spain. The prospective study material was composed of cDNA or gDNA derived from T cells, B-cell-depleted T cells, or PBMCs. Deeply sampled blood TCRbeta repertoires from subjects exposed to, actively infected with, or recovered from COVID-19 were included in the dataset. The repertoires were released in a freely available public database intended as a resource for research on the immune response to SARS-CoV-2. Samples were obtained from the ongoing ImmuneRACE study (first 160 participants) and from over a thousand subjects provided by 6 global collaborators. Sample metadata almost always included a de-identified subject ID, COVID-19 status, age in years and sex. Where available, HLA class I and class II types were obtained from metadata supplied by the sample provider rather than from assay-based typing. What the research found in general, with its limitations: Clinical and demographic metadata were provided uncurated, with the amount varying by source and participant.

The immunoSEQ Assay, a bias-controlled multiplex PCR, was used to amplify TCRbeta CDR3 regions from genomic DNA. Per the original workflow: The number of nucleated cells in each sample was estimated by amplification of reference gene primers within the assay. To quantify the absolute abundance of each unique TCRbeta CDR3 rearrangement, sequence reads were collapsed and filtered. Productive Simpson clonality was computed per sample as the square root of Simpson's diversity index over productive rearrangements. Held by TCRdb, this immuneACCESS table contains in-frame sequences only and omits some clones. Under half of the omission traces to an unresolved V gene where checked; the cause of the rest is unknown. V, J and clone size reflect that table, while D and trimming were determined from the DNA. The sample contains 150,000 to 200,000 clones, approximately 81% of them found a single time. 1% to 1.2% of the sample comes from the top ten.

For this clone: The clone's antigen remains unknown. Base-call qualities are not available, and no considerably larger clone is one nucleotide away.

The germline ends are 19 bases apart after V is trimmed by 4 bases and J by 9 bases. The germline V gene (reference sequence) yields MNHEY for CDR1 and SMNVEV for CDR2. Counted from cysteine to phenylalanine, this CDR3 has 15 amino acids. Only the CDR3 region is kept as DNA, spanning 45 bases read in frame from base 1. The collaborating institutions used their own protocols to collect whole blood in K2EDTA tubes. For TCRbeta analysis, collaborators shipped samples in one of three forms: frozen whole blood, isolated PBMCs, or DNA extracted from either of those sample types. The receptor comes from a middle-aged man with acute or convalescent COVID-19. Recombination linked TRBV27 to TRBJ2-1, and perhaps TRBD1 as D gene, on 6 matching bases. Sequenced: peripheral blood. The DNA is as follows: TGTGCCAGCAGTTATCTCCAGGGGAATGGGGGTGAGCAGTTCTTC. Protein translation: CASSYLQGNGGEQFF.